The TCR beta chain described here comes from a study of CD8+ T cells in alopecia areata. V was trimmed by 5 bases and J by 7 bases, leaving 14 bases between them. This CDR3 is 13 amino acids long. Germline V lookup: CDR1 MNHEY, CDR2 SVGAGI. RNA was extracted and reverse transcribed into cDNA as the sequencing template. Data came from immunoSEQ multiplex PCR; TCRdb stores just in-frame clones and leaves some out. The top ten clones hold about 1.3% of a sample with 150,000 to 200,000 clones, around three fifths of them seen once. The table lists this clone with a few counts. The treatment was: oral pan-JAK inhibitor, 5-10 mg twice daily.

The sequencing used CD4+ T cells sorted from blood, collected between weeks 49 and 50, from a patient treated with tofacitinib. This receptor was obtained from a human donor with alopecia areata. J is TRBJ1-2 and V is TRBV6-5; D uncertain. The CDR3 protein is CASSRENSAGYTF. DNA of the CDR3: TGTGCCAGCAGTCGGGAGAACAGTGCTGGCTACACCTTC.